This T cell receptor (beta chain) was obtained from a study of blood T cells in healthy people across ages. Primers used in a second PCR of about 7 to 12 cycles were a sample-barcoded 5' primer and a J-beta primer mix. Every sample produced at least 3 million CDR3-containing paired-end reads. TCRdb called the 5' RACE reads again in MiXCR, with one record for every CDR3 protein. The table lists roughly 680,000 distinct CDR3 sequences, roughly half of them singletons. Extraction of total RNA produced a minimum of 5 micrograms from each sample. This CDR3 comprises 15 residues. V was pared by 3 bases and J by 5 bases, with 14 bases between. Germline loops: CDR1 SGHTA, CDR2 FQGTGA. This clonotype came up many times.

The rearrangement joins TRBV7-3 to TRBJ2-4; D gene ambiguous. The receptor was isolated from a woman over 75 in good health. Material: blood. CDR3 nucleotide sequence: TGTGCCAGCAGCTTCAGTGGTAACAAAGAAAACATTCAGTACTTC. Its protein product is CASSFSGNKENIQYF.